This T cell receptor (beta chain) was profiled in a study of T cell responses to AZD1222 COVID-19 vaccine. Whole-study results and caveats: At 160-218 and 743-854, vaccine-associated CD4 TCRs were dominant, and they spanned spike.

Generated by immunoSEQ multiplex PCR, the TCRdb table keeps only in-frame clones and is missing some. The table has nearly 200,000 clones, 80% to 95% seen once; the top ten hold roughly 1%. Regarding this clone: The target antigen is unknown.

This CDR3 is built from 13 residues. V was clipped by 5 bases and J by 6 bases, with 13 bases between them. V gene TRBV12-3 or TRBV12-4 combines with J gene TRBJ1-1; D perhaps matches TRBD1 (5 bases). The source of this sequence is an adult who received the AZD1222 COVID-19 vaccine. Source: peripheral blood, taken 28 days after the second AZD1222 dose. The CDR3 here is CASSVTRDAEAFF. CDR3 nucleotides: TGTGCCAGCAGTGTAACGCGGGACGCTGAAGCTTTCTTT.